Described below is a single T cell receptor beta chain sequence and its context. Antigen unknown. Different DNA sequences within this sample yield the same CDR3. This sample was included in a study of shared clonotypes between healthy human individuals. Sequencing used immunoSEQ multiplex PCR; TCRdb keeps in-frame clones, though not all of them. The table includes millions of clones, about 94% detected once. Germline V gene sequence: CDR1 SGHAT, CDR2 FQNNGV. The ends were cut back, 3 bases at V and 3 bases at J, with 9 bases in the middle. CDR3 length equals 13 residues. Naive CD8 cells lacked CD45RO and underwent positive selection for CCR7, leaving out terminally differentiated effector memory CD45RA+ cells. All participating donors were Caucasian adults from Nashville, Tennessee. General study points: Non-shared clonotypes showed lower generation probabilities than clonotypes common to all four donors.

The sequenced sample consisted of naive CD8+ T cells sorted from blood. This TCR derives from a man aged 18-30 years in good health. V is TRBV11-2 and J is TRBJ2-7; D is unresolved. The CDR3, as DNA: TGTGCCAGCAGCTTGGAAAGGGACTACGAGCAGTACTTC. Its protein is CASSLERDYEQYF.